This TCR beta chain was sequenced during a study of T-cell memory formation after mild COVID-19. Regarding the study as a whole: Among CD4+ contracting clones, most were CM and EM, and CD8+ ones EMRA. Clones contracting over day 15 to 85 were CD4/CD8 balanced, with later expanders leaning CD4+.

About this clonotype: Its specificity is not known.

Constant-segment primers served in 5'RACE that generated TCR alpha and TCR beta cDNA libraries bearing sample barcodes and UMIs. TCRdb re-called the 5' RACE reads with MiXCR, one entry per CDR3 protein. The sample has about 290,000 distinct CDR3 sequences, 15% to 20% seen once. The sample was PBMCs or a T cell subset sorted from them (not recorded which). The TCR comes from a man aged 18 to 29 who had mild COVID-19 (a few samples of this study predate the infection). Cell type and time point are not known.

Here the CDR3 DNA reads TGCGCCAGCAGCCGGACAGGGGTCAATCAGCCCCAGCATTTT. Translating gives CASSRTGVNQPQHF. The chain combines TRBV4-1 with TRBJ1-5; 9 bases are shared with TRBD1. Germline CDR1 is MGHRA and CDR2 is YSYEKL. V was pared by 4 bases and J by 3 bases, with 1 base of the junction left unmatched. This CDR3 spans 14 amino acids.